The T cell receptor beta chain described here comes from a study of OX40 agonist ivuxolimab in advanced cancers. Study information: Previous treatment with anti-PD-1, anti-PD-L1 or anti-CTLA-4 therapy was allowed; about 37% had received some.

Concerning this clone itself: The antigen is undetermined.

The study sampled blood at baseline, cycle 4 day 1, and cycle 7 day 1. Whole-study findings and limits: No determination was made of the antigen specificity of the expanded peripheral T cells.

This CDR3 contains 18 residues. Trimming shortened V by 4 bases and J by 0 bases, and 19 bases separated the two germline ends. Looked up from germline, CDR1 is SGHDN and CDR2 is FVKESK. TCRdb keeps only in-frame clones here, not all; method: immunoSEQ multiplex PCR. This sample carries about 72,000 clones, over 85% of them seen once, and the ten largest clones take 2% to 3%. The J gene is TRBJ2-1, the V gene TRBV14, with TRBD2 as a possible D gene (5 bases). Sequenced material: CD4+ or CD8+ T cells sorted from blood, taken in a trial of the OX40 agonist ivuxolimab. The sequence came from an adult with an advanced solid tumor such as melanoma, head and neck, liver or kidney cancer. In nucleotides, the CDR3 is TGTGCCAGCAGCCGTCGGGAAGTGTCGGTGGTCTCCTACAATGAGCAGTTCTTC. Translated, it gives CASSRREVSVVSYNEQFF.